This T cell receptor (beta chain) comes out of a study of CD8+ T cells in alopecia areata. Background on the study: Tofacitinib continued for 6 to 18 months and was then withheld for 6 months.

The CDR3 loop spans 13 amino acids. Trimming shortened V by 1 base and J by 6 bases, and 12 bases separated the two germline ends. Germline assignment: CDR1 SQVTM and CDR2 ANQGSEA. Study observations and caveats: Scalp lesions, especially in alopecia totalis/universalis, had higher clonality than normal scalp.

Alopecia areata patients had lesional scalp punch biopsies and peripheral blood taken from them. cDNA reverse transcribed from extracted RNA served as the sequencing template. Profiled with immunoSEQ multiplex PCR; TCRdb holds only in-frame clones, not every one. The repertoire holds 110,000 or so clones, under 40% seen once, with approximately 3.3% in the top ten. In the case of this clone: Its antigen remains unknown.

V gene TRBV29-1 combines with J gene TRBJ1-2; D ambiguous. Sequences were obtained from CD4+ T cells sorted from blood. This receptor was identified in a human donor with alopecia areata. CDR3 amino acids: CSVEGVTNNGYTF. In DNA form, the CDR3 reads TGCAGCGTTGAAGGGGTGACGAATAATGGCTACACCTTC.